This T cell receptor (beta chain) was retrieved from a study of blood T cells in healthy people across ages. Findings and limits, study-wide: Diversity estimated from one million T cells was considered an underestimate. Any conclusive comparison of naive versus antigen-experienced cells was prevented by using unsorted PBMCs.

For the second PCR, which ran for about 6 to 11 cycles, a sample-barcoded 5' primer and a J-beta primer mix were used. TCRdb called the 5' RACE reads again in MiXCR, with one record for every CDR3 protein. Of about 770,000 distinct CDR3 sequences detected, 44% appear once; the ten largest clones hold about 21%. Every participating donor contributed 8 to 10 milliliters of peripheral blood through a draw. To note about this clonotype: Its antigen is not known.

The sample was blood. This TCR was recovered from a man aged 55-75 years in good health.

CDR3 in amino acids: CAISESGRKNNEQFF. The CDR3 DNA reads as TGTGCCATCAGTGAGTCCGGTCGAAAGAACAATGAGCAGTTCTTC. The chain employs TRBV10-3 and TRBJ2-1; D unresolved. Germline CDR1 is ENHRY and CDR2 is SYGVKD. This CDR3 is built from 15 residues. The V end was cut by 0 bases, the J end by 5 bases, with 11 bases between.